This T cell receptor (beta chain) derives from a study of blood T cell repertoires in COVID-19. About the research overall: From T cells, B-cell-depleted T cells, or PBMCs came the material, which was cDNA or gDNA.

Some clones are missing from TCRdb's copy, which holds only in-frame ones; the method was immunoSEQ multiplex PCR. The profile shows 200,000 to 300,000 clones, around 90% of them singletons. The length of the CDR3 is 15 residues. With V trimmed by 5 bases and J by 3 bases, 10 bases remained unmatched. Germline V gene data show CDR1 as SQVTM and CDR2 as ANQGSEA. This sequence was found in a young man with COVID-19, enrolled during active disease. The chain links TRBV29-1 to TRBJ2-1; 7 nucleotides line up with TRBD2. Sequenced input: peripheral blood. The CDR3 spells CSVSGGGALYNEQFF. Written as DNA, the CDR3 is TGCAGCGTTAGTGGCGGGGGAGCACTCTACAATGAGCAGTTCTTC.